A selection of T cell receptor beta chains follows, all from one sample in a study of blood T cell repertoires in COVID-19. Clones were read by immunoSEQ multiplex PCR, and TCRdb kept only the in-frame ones, dropping some. The data hold roughly 86,000 clones, with roughly four fifths observed a single time. Sequencing was performed on peripheral blood. These receptors originate from a human donor in a cohort sampled during active COVID-19. Each CDR3 is given with its conserved first and last residue. D genes are given only for firm matches. Not all rows give a size; the values are once, few, many and, for expanded clones, a class.

v_call	clone_size	d_call	j_call	cdr3_nt	cdr3_aa
TRBV6-6	NA	NA	TRBJ1-6	TGTGCCAGCAGTTTCCTCAATTCACCCCTCCACTTT	CASSFLNSPLHF
TRBV11-3	NA	TRBD2	TRBJ2-2	TGTGCCAGCAGACAAGGACTAGCTCAAGCCGGGGAGCTGTTTTTT	CASRQGLAQAGELFF
TRBV6-6	NA	TRBD1	TRBJ1-2	TGTGCCAGCAGCCCCAATGACAGGGTCGGGGGCTACACCTTC	CASSPNDRVGGYTF
TRBV19	NA	TRBD1	TRBJ1-1	TGTGCCAGTAGTATCCCAGGGGGACCGTTGAACACTGAAGCTTTCTTT	CASSIPGGPLNTEAFF
TRBV3-1/TRBV3-2	NA	NA	TRBJ2-1	TGTGCCAGCAGCCGGCTAGGGGCTCGCAGGGACAATGAGCAGTTCTTC	CASSRLGARRDNEQFF
TRBV5-5	NA	TRBD1	TRBJ1-2	TGTGCCAGCAGCTTGGAAGGGACAGAAGTCTATGGCTACACCTTC	CASSLEGTEVYGYTF
TRBV4-2	NA	TRBD2	TRBJ2-2	TGTGCCAGCAGCCAGAAACTAGCGGGGGGGCTCGCCGGGGAGCTGTTTTTT	CASSQKLAGGLAGELFF
TRBV9	NA	NA	TRBJ2-1	TGTGCCAGCAGCGTAGTTTCAGGCCCCTACAATGAGCAGTTCTTC	CASSVVSGPYNEQFF
TRBV10-2	NA	NA	TRBJ1-1	TGCGCCAGCAGTGATCAGGGGTTCAACACTGAAGCTTTCTTT	CASSDQGFNTEAFF
TRBV2	NA	NA	TRBJ2-5	TGTGCCAGCGGCCAGATGAAAGAGACCCAGTACTTC	CASGQMKETQYF
TRBV3-1/TRBV3-2	NA	NA	TRBJ2-3	TGTGCCAGCAGTGGGGCGTTAAACGGAGATACGCAGTATTTT	CASSGALNGDTQYF
TRBV30	few	NA	TRBJ1-1	TGTGCCTGGATCGGCAGGCGAGATGAAGCTTTCTTT	CAWIGRRDEAFF
TRBV5-1	NA	NA	TRBJ2-7	TGCGCCAGCAGCTTGGTACCGGGGGACCAGACCTACGAGCAGTACTTC	CASSLVPGDQTYEQYF
TRBV19	NA	NA	TRBJ2-7	TGTGCCAGTAGTATTCGACAGGATTACGAGCAGTACTTC	CASSIRQDYEQYF
TRBV30	few	NA	TRBJ1-1	TGTGCCTGGGGGCCCCCTAGGCGTAGTGCTTTCTTT	CAWGPPRRSAFF
TRBV7-9	NA	TRBD2	TRBJ2-1	TGTGCCAGCAGCTTAGGGGGTAGCGGGGAAAACAATGAGCAGTTCTTC	CASSLGGSGENNEQFF
TRBV27	few	TRBD1	TRBJ2-7	TGTGCCAGCAGTTCGTGGGACAGGTCCTACGAGCAGTACTTC	CASSSWDRSYEQYF
TRBV5-1	NA	NA	TRBJ1-5	TGCGCCAGCAGCTCCTCGGGGGGAAGCAATCAGCCCCAGCATTTT	CASSSSGGSNQPQHF
TRBV29-1	NA	NA	TRBJ2-7	TGCAGCGCCCCCCCCACAGGGATGGGGGAGCAGTACTTC	CSAPPTGMGEQYF
TRBV25-1	NA	TRBD1	TRBJ1-1	TGTGCCAGCAGTGAATATAGAGGGGGCGTAGAGACTGAAGCTTTCTTT	CASSEYRGGVETEAFF
TRBV6-2/TRBV6-3	NA	TRBD1	TRBJ2-7	TGTGCCAGCAGTAAAAGGGGGCCTTCCTACGAGCAGTACTTC	CASSKRGPSYEQYF
TRBV27	NA	NA	TRBJ1-1	TGTGCCAGCAGTTCATACGGGATGGTGAACACTGAAGCTTTCTTT	CASSSYGMVNTEAFF
TRBV7-2	few	NA	TRBJ1-1	TGTGCCAGTACGGAGGGCCGGCATACTGAAGCTTTCTTT	CASTEGRHTEAFF
TRBV9	few	NA	TRBJ2-1	TGTGCCAGCAGCGTAGCAGGGAACAATGAGCAGTTCTTC	CASSVAGNNEQFF
TRBV5-1	NA	TRBD1	TRBJ2-5	TGCGCCAGCAGCCTGGGGACAGCACAAGAGACCCAGTACTTC	CASSLGTAQETQYF
TRBV7-9	NA	TRBD1	TRBJ2-5	TGTGCCAGCAGCGATCTCGACAGGGGGGAGACCCAGTACTTC	CASSDLDRGETQYF
TRBV28	NA	TRBD1	TRBJ2-3	TGTGCCAGCAGTGCGGGACAGGTCACAGATACGCAGTATTTT	CASSAGQVTDTQYF
TRBV6-1	NA	TRBD1	TRBJ1-5	TGTGCCAGCAGTGTCTTCGGGACAGTTAACAATCAGCCCCAGCATTTT	CASSVFGTVNNQPQHF
TRBV29-1	few	TRBD1	TRBJ2-7	TGCAGCGCAAGGACAGGGGGCTACGAGCAGTACTTC	CSARTGGYEQYF
TRBV2	NA	TRBD1	TRBJ1-6	TGTGCCAGCTCAAGCGGGGACAGGGTAATTCCACCCCTCCACTTT	CASSSGDRVIPPLHF
TRBV7-3	NA	TRBD1	TRBJ2-6	TGTGCCAGCAGTAAACAGGGGACTGGGGCCAACGTCCTGACTTTC	CASSKQGTGANVLTF
TRBV2	NA	TRBD1	TRBJ1-1	TGTGCCAGCCGACAGGGGACAGGGAACACTGAAGCTTTCTTT	CASRQGTGNTEAFF
TRBV5-1	NA	TRBD2	TRBJ2-3	TGCGCCAGCAGATCCCAAGTAGCGGGGGGAGCAGATACGCAGTATTTT	CASRSQVAGGADTQYF
TRBV13	NA	TRBD1	TRBJ2-7	TGTGCCAGCAGCTCAAACCGGGACAGGAGATTGTACGAGCAGTACTTC	CASSSNRDRRLYEQYF
TRBV2	few	NA	TRBJ2-7	TGTGCCAGCAGTGACGACAGATCCTCCTACGAGCAGTACTTC	CASSDDRSSYEQYF
TRBV5-6	NA	TRBD1	TRBJ2-1	TGTGCCAGCAGCTTGGGGGCAGGGGGTATCTACAATGAGCAGTTCTTC	CASSLGAGGIYNEQFF
TRBV5-6	NA	NA	TRBJ2-1	TGTGCCAGCAGATCAGGTTACAATGAGCAGTTCTTC	CASRSGYNEQFF
TRBV11-3	NA	NA	TRBJ2-5	TGTGCCAGCAGCCCGGACACTCAAGAGACCCAGTACTTC	CASSPDTQETQYF
TRBV19	NA	TRBD2	TRBJ2-3	TGTGCCAGTAGTAAGGGACTAGCGGGAGCAGATACGCAGTATTTT	CASSKGLAGADTQYF
TRBV11-3	NA	TRBD2	TRBJ2-5	TGTGCCAGCAGCCTCGGACTAGCGGGGGCTCAAGAGACCCAGTACTTC	CASSLGLAGAQETQYF
TRBV9	NA	NA	TRBJ1-6	TGTGCCAGCAGTGAACAGGGCCGGGTTTCACCCCTCCACTTT	CASSEQGRVSPLHF